This TCR beta chain is from a study of blood T cells in healthy people across ages. Study-level findings and limits: In older individuals, TCR beta diversity per million T cells was lower, falling roughly linearly with age. Compared with aged donors, long-lived donors showed fewer expanded clones, suggesting selection.

As regards this clonotype: Its antigen is unidentified.

The authors ran a second PCR of 7 to 11 cycles using a sample-barcoded 5' primer and a J-beta primer mix. Through a template-switch adaptor with 12 random nucleotides, each cDNA molecule received a tag. TCRdb ran MiXCR on the 5' RACE reads and lists one entry per CDR3 protein. The sample contains around 990,000 distinct CDR3 sequences, about 23% of which appear only once. Per germline, CDR1 MNHEY and CDR2 SVGEGT. This CDR3 comprises 15 residues. Trimming took off 4 bases at V and 4 bases at J, with 16 bases between the two ends. These data also formed part of another study, on T cells of mothers and their children. According to that study: Samples came from a few healthy Caucasian mothers and their six children.

The specimen sequenced was blood. This chain links TRBV6-2 or TRBV6-3 with TRBJ1-1; tentatively, D is TRBD1 (6 bases). The source is a girl under 10 years old in good health. The CDR3 nucleotides are TGTGCCAGCAGTTCACTCCGACAGGCAACCACTGAAGCTTTCTTT. It yields the protein CASSSLRQATTEAFF.